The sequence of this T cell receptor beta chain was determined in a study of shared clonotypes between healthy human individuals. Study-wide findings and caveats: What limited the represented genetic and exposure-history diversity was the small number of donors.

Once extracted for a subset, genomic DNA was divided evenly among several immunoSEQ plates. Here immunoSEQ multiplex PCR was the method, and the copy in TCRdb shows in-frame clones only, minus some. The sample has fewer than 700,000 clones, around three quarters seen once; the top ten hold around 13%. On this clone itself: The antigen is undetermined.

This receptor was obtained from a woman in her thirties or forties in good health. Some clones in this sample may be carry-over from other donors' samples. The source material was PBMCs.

CDR3 loop: CASSETLAGVGEQYF. The CDR3 DNA reads as TGCGCCAGCAGTGAGACGCTAGCGGGAGTCGGGGAGCAGTACTTC. This sequence joins TRBV10-1 and TRBJ2-7, with 10 bases matching TRBD2. V was clipped by 2 bases and J by 7 bases; unmatched bases: 8. The CDR3 length is 15 residues. Germline CDR1 is WNHNN and CDR2 is SYGVQD (reference sequence).